This T cell receptor (beta chain) came from a study of CD8+ T cells in alopecia areata. At the level of the study: Tofacitinib was given for 6 to 18 months, then stopped for 6 months. Study conclusions and caveats: Researchers report lesional scalp, most notably alopecia totalis/universalis, outstripped normal scalp in clonality. Scalp samples also yield sequences of resident alphabeta T cells from normal skin. Scalp and blood samples kept many expanded lesional clones throughout tofacitinib.

As concerns this clone: Its specificity is unknown.

RNA extraction and reverse transcription yielded cDNA as sequencing template. Using immunoSEQ multiplex PCR, the repertoire was profiled, and TCRdb retains in-frame clones only, with some absent. The sample shows more than 140,000 clones, 85% to 90% of them seen only once. Treatment described: oral pan-JAK inhibitor, 5-10 mg twice daily. The V gene end was trimmed by 6 bases and the J gene end by 4 bases; junction bases not matched to a gene: 9. The CDR3 totals 15 residues. CDR1 is SQVTM and CDR2 is ANQGSEA in the germline V gene. This sequence joins TRBV29-1 and TRBJ2-3; 11 bases are a match to TRBD1. The sample was CD8+ T cells sorted from blood, taken at week 4, from a patient treated with tofacitinib. This clonotype was obtained from a human donor with alopecia areata. The CDR3 DNA reads TGCAGCGTGGTCGGGGCGGGACAGGGGGCAGATACGCAGTATTTT. Translation gives CSVVGAGQGADTQYF.